This T cell receptor beta chain came from a study of beta chain features in type 1 diabetes. This clone was counted between two and nine times. The antigen is undetermined. Overall study findings and caveats: Across all four CD4+ subsets, people with type 1 diabetes showed modestly shorter TCRB CDR3s.

Since all of the isolated RNA was reverse transcribed, expressed TCRB transcripts were what got sequenced. Reads from naive, central memory and regulatory T cell samples averaged around 3.5 million. Some clones are missing from TCRdb's copy, which holds only in-frame ones; the method was immunoSEQ multiplex PCR. This sample has 250,000 or so clones, with about 15% found just once. The CDR3 is made up of 15 amino acids. Between the trimmed V and J ends, which lost 6 bases and 0 bases, there was a span of 12 bases. Germline CDR1 reads KGHSH; CDR2 reads LQKENI. This clonotype originated in a man younger than 45 with type 1 diabetes. The sequencing sample was made of naive CD4+ T cells from blood. This chain joins TRBV18 and TRBJ1-5; D perhaps matches TRBD1 (5 bases). The CDR3 protein is CASSREGNSNQPQHF. The CDR3 region has the DNA TGTGCCAGCTCCCGGGAGGGGAATAGCAATCAGCCCCAGCATTTT.